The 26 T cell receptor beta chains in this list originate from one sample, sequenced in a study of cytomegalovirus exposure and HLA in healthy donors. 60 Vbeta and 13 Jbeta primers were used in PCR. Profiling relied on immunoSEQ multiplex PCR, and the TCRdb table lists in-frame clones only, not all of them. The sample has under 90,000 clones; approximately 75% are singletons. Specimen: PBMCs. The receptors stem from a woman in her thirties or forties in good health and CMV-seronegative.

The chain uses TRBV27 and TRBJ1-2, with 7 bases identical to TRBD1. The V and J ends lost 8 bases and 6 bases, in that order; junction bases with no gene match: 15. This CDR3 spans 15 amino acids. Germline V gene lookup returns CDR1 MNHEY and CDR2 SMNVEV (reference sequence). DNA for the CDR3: TGTGCCAGCTCCGCGACCCTAGGGACAGAAAATGGCTACACCTTC. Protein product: CASSATLGTENGYTF.

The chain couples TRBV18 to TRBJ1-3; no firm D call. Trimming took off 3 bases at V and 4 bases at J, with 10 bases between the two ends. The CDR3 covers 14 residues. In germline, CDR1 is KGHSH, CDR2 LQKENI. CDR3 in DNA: TGTGCCAGCTCACCTTCTGGGCTCGGAAACACCATATATTTT. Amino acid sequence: CASSPSGLGNTIYF.

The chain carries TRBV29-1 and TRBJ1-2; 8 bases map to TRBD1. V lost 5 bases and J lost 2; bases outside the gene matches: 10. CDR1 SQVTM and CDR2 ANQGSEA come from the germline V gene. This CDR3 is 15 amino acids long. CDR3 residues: CSVRGRDRSNYGYTF. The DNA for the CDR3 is TGCAGCGTTAGGGGCCGGGACAGGTCCAACTATGGCTACACCTTC. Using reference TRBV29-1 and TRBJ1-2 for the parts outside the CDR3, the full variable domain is SAVISQKPSRDICQRGTSLTIQCQVDSQVTMMFWYRQQPGQSLTLIATANQGSEATYESGFVIDKFPISRPNLTFSTLTVSNMSPEDSSIYLCSVRGRDRSNYGYTFGSGTRLTVV.

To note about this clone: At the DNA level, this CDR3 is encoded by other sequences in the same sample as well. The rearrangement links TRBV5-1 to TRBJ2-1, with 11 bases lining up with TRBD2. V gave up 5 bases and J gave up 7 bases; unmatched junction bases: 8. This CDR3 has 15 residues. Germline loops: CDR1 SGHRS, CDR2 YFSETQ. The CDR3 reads CASSPGTSGNNEQFF. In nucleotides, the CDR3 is TGCGCCAGCAGTCCCGGGACTAGCGGTAATAATGAGCAGTTCTTC.

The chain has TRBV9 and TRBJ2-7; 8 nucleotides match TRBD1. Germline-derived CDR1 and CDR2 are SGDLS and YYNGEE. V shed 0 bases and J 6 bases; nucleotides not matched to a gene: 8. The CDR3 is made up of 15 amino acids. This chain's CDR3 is CASSVDSGTGREQYF. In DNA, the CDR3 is TGTGCCAGCAGCGTAGATTCCGGGACAGGTCGCGAGCAGTACTTC.

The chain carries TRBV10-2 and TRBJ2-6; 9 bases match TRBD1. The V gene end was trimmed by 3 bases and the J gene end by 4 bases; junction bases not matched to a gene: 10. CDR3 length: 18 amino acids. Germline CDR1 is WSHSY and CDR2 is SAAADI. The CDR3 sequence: CASSDADRGGSGANVLTF. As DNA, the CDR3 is TGCGCCAGCAGTGATGCGGACAGGGGCGGTTCGGGGGCCAACGTCCTGACTTTC.

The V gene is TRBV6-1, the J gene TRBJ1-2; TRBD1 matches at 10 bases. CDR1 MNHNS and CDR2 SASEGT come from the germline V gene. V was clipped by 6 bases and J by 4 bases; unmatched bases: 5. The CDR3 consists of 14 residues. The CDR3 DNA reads TGTGCCAGCAGGGGGACAGGGGTGGCCTATGGCTACACCTTC. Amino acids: CASRGTGVAYGYTF.

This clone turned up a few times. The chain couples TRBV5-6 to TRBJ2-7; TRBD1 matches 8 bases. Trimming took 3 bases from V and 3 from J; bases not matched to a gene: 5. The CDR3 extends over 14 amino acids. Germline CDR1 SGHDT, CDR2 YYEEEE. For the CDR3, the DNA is TGTGCCAGCAGCTGGGGACAGGAAGACTACGAGCAGTACTTC. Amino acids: CASSWGQEDYEQYF.

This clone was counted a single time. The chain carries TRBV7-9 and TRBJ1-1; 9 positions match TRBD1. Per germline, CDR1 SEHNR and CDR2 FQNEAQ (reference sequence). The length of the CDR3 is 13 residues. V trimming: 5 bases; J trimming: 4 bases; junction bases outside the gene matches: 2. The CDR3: CASSTGQGTEAFF. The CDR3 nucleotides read TGTGCCAGCAGCACGGGACAGGGCACTGAAGCTTTCTTT.

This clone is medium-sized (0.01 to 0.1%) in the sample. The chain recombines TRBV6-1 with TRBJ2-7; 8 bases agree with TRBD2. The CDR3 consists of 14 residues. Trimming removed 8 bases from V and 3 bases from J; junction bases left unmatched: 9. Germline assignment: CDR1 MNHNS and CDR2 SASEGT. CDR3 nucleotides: TGTGCCAGCGCGGGGGGAGGGGATAGCTACGAGCAGTACTTC. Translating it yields CASAGGGDSYEQYF.

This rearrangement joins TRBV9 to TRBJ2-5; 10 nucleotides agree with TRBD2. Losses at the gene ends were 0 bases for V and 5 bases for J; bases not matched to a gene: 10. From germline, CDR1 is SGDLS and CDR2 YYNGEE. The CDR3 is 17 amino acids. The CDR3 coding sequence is TGTGCCAGCAGCGTAGGAGGGAGCGGGGGGGCCGGGGAGACCCAGTACTTC. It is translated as CASSVGGSGGAGETQYF.

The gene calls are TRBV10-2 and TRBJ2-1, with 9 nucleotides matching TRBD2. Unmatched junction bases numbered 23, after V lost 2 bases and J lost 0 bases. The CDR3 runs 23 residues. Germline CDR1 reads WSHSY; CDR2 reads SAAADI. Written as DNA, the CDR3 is TGCGCCAGCAGTGAGCTCGGTGGTAGCGGGGGAGAATCGATACGGAGCTCCTACAATGAGCAGTTCTTC. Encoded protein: CASSELGGSGGESIRSSYNEQFF.

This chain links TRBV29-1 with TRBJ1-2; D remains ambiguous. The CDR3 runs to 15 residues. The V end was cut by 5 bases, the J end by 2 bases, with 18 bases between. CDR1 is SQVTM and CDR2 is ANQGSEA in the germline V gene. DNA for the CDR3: TGCAGCGTTTACGTAGTGGACGGACTAAACTATGGCTACACCTTC. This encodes CSVYVVDGLNYGYTF.

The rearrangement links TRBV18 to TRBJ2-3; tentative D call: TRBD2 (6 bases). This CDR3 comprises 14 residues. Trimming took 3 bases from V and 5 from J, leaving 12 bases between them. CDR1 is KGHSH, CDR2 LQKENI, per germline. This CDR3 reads CASSPNSGKDTQYF. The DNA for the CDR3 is TGTGCCAGCTCACCGAATAGCGGTAAAGATACGCAGTATTTT.

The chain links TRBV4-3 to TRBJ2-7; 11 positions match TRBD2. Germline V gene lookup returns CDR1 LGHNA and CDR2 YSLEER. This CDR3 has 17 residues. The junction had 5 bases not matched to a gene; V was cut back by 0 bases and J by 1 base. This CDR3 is CASSQERGTSGSYEQYF. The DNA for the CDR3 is TGCGCCAGCAGCCAAGAACGCGGGACTAGCGGATCCTACGAGCAGTACTTC.

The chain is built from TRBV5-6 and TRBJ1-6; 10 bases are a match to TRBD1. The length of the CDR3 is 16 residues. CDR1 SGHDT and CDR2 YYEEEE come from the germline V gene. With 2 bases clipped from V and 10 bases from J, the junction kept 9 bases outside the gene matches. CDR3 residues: CASSFGTGTGVSPLHF. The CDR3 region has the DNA TGTGCCAGCAGCTTCGGCACCGGGACAGGGGTCTCACCCCTCCACTTT.

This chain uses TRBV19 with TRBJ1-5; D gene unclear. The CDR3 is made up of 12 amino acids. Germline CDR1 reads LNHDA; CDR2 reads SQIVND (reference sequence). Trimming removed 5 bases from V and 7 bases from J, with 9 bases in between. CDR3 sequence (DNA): TGTGCCAGTAGTTTAAGGAGCCAGCCCCAGCATTTT. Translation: CASSLRSQPQHF.

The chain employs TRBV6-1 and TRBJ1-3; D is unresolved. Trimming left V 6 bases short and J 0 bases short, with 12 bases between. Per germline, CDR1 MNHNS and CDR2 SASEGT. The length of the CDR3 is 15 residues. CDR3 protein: CASRPGFDSGNTIYF. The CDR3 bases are TGTGCCAGCAGACCGGGGTTTGACTCTGGAAACACCATATATTTT.

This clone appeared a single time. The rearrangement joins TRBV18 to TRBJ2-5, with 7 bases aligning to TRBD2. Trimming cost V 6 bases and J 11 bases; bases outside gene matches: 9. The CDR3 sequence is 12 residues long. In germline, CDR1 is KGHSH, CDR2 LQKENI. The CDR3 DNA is TGTGCCAGCTCCCCATCTGCGGGGGAGCAGTACTTC. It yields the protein CASSPSAGEQYF.

CDR3 in amino acids: CASSLGGSGGYTF. The CDR3 coding sequence is TGTGCCAGCAGTTTGGGAGGGAGTGGTGGCTACACCTTC. This sequence joins TRBV27 and TRBJ1-2, with no clear D. The CDR3 has 13 residues. Deletions cut 3 bases from V and 7 bases from J, with 12 bases between. CDR1 is MNHEY and CDR2 is SMNVEV in the germline V gene (reference sequence).

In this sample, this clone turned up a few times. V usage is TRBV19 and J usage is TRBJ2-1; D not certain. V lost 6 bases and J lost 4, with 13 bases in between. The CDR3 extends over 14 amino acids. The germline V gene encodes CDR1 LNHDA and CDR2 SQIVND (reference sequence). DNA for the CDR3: TGTGCCAGTAGGGGCCCAAGTTCATACAATGAGCAGTTCTTC. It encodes CASRGPSSYNEQFF.

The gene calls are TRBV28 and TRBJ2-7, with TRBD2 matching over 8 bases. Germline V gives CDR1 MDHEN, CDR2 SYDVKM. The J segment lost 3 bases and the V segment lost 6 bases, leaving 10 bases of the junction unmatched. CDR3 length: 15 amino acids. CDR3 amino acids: CASSISSGTSYEQYF. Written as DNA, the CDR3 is TGTGCCAGCAGCATCTCCTCCGGGACTAGCTACGAGCAGTACTTC.

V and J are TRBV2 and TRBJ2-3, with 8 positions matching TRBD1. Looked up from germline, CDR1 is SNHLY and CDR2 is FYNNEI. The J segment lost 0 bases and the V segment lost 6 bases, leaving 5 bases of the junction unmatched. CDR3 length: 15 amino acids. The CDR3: CASRKTGVSTDTQYF. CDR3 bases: TGTGCCAGCAGGAAGACAGGGGTGAGCACAGATACGCAGTATTTT.

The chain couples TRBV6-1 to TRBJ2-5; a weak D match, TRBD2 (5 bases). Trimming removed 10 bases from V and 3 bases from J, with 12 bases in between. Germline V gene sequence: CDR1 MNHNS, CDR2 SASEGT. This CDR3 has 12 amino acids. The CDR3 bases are TGTGCCATATCACGGGGTGAAGAGACCCAGTACTTC. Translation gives CAISRGEETQYF.

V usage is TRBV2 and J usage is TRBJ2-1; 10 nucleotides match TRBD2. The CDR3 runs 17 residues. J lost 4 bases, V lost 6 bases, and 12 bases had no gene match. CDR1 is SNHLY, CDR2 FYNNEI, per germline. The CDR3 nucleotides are TGTGCCAGCAGCGACATCCCCGGGACTAGCGAGTACAATGAGCAGTTCTTC. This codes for CASSDIPGTSEYNEQFF.

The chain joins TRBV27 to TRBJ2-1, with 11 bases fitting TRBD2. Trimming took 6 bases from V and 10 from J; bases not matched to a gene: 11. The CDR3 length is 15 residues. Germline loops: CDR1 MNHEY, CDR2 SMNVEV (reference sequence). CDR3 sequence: CASSSTSGSRREQFF. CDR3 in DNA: TGTGCCAGCAGCTCTACTAGCGGGAGCAGAAGGGAGCAGTTCTTC.